The 10 T cell receptor beta chains presented below share a single source sample, sequenced in a study of tumor-infiltrating lymphocytes in primary liver carcinoma (TCRdb year 2017). Blood RNA was extracted from unsorted whole blood using TRIzol reagent, and germline DNA was obtained with the DNeasy Blood & Tissue kit. Sequenced on an Illumina HiSeq 2500. TCRbeta-specific cDNA was reverse-transcribed from 500 ng total RNA using a constant-region primer and ProtoScript II reverse transcriptase. Construction of the TCRbeta libraries relied on three nested rounds of multiplex PCR, following a slightly modified ARM-PCR procedure. Each of the first two PCR rounds ran for about 9 cycles and used multiplex TRBV1-TRBV30 forward primers together with a Cbeta reverse primer. TCRdb trimmed public reads at Q25 via fastp, called clones via MiXCR and kept in-frame beta chains. Every CDR3 protein is listed once, alongside the most common genes and DNA of its rows. The sample has about 350,000 distinct CDR3 sequences on record, about 65% of them singletons. The ten most abundant clones make up roughly 6% of the sample.

Specimen: peripheral blood. These receptor sequences come from a man aged 35-49 years with primary liver carcinoma and hepatitis B virus infection.

The chain links TRBV6-5 to TRBJ2-6; tentative D call: TRBD1 (5 bases). The CDR3 contains 17 residues. Trimming removed 0 bases at V and 9 bases at J, with 18 bases between. Germline V gene sequence: CDR1 MNHEY, CDR2 SVGAGI. The CDR3 is CASSYSQGLSGVNVLTF. Here the CDR3 DNA reads TGTGCCAGCAGTTACTCTCAGGGTTTATCTGGTGTCAACGTCCTGACTTTC.

Concerning this clonotype: A read error may explain this, as a much larger clone is one base away. The chain carries TRBV4-1 and TRBJ1-3; no firm D call. CDR1 is MGHRA, CDR2 YSYEKL, per germline. V shed 5 bases and J shed 8 bases, with 13 bases lying between them. The CDR3 extends over 13 amino acids. CDR3 in DNA: TGCGCCAGCAGCACCAGACCAGGCGACACCATATATTTT. It yields the protein CASSTRPGDTIYF.

A word on this clonotype: A much larger clone sits a single nucleotide away, making a read error possible. The CDR3 end shows no conserved phenylalanine or tryptophan, and so a read error is likely. The genes are TRBV11-1 and TRBJ2-7, with 9 bases aligning to TRBD1. Germline CDR1 and CDR2: SGHAT and FQDESV (reference sequence). CDR3 length: 15 amino acids. The J segment lost 5 bases and the V segment lost 3 bases, leaving 8 bases of the junction unmatched. The CDR3 is CASSFYRDREHEQYL. In nucleotides, the CDR3 is TGTGCCAGCAGCTTTTACCGGGACAGGGAACACGAGCAGTACCTC.

With regard to this clonotype: One junction end disagrees with the germline gene, perhaps due to a read error. This chain joins TRBV10-2 and TRBJ2-7, with D possibly being TRBD2 (5 bases). Germline loops: CDR1 WSHSY, CDR2 SAAADI. CDR3 length equals 13 residues. CDR3 coding DNA: TGCGCCAACAGTGAGGGCAGTTCCTACGAGCAGTACTTC. It specifies CANSEGSSYEQYF.

This clonotype was observed many times. The rearrangement joins TRBV11-2 to TRBJ2-1; no definite D call. Trimming stripped 1 base from V and 3 bases from J, with 16 bases between. This CDR3 has 17 residues. Germline V CDR1 and CDR2: SGHAT, FQNNGV. CDR3 sequence: CASSLVGLGQRYNEQFF. The CDR3 DNA reads TGTGCCAGCAGCTTAGTTGGGCTAGGGCAGCGCTACAATGAGCAGTTCTTC. The whole variable domain, remainder taken from reference TRBV11-2 and TRBJ2-1, is EAGVAQSPRYKIIEKRQSVAFWCNPISGHATLYWYQQILGQGPKLLIQFQNNGVVDDSQLPKDRFSAERLKGVDSTLKIQPAKLEDSAVYLCASSLVGLGQRYNEQFFGPGTRLTVL.

Remarks on this clonotype: A read error may produce the germline difference seen at one junction end. This chain uses TRBV11-2 with TRBJ2-7; 7 bases are a match to TRBD2. This CDR3 spans 15 amino acids. Germline values: CDR1 SGHAT, CDR2 FQNNGV. CDR3: CASSLGWRESSEQYF. The CDR3 nucleotides read TGTGCCAGTAGCTTAGGGTGGCGGGAGTCGAGCGAGCAGTACTTC.

A word on this clonotype: One end of the junction is discordant with germline, which a read error may explain. The rearrangement joins TRBV10-3 to TRBJ2-1; D may match TRBD1 or TRBD2 (5 bases each). CDR1 and CDR2 from the germline V gene are ENHRY and SYGVKD. The CDR3 totals 14 residues. The CDR3 reads CASSESGRSGEQFF. Written as DNA, the CDR3 is TGTGCCAGCAGTGAGTCGGGGCGGAGCGGTGAGCAATTCTTC.

Concerning this clonotype: It is likely a read error, because the conserved phenylalanine at the end of the CDR3 is missing. J is TRBJ2-7 and V is TRBV11-2, with TRBD1 matching 11 bases. Germline loops: CDR1 SGHAT, CDR2 FQNNGV. The CDR3 length is 15 residues. With V trimmed by 5 bases and J by 8 bases, 11 bases remained unmatched. The CDR3: CASSKPGQGEYKQYL. CDR3 nucleotide sequence: TGTGCCAGCAGCAAACCGGGACAGGGGGAATACAAGCAGTACCTC.

Here the CDR3 DNA reads TGTGCCAGCAGCCCTGGGGGAACCCACTACGAGCAGTACTTC. This codes for CASSPGGTHYEQYF. The rearrangement links TRBV6-5 to TRBJ2-7; the D call may be TRBD1 or TRBD2 (5 bases each). The germline CDR1 and CDR2 sequences are MNHEY and SVGAGI. This CDR3 spans 14 amino acids. The germline V and J ends were trimmed by 6 bases and 3 bases, with 15 bases remaining between them.

Notes on this clonotype: One base away lies a much larger clone, so this may be a sequencing read error. The chain is built from TRBV4-1 and TRBJ2-7, with D possibly TRBD1 on 6 matching bases. Trimming removed 1 base at V and 3 bases at J, with 19 bases between. The CDR3 has 17 residues. Germline V gene data show CDR1 as MGHRA and CDR2 as YSYEKL. The CDR3 loop is CASSQGLGAGAFYEQYF. The CDR3 region has the DNA TGCGCCAGCAGCCAAGGCTTGGGGGCAGGGGCCTTCTACGAGCAGTACTTC.